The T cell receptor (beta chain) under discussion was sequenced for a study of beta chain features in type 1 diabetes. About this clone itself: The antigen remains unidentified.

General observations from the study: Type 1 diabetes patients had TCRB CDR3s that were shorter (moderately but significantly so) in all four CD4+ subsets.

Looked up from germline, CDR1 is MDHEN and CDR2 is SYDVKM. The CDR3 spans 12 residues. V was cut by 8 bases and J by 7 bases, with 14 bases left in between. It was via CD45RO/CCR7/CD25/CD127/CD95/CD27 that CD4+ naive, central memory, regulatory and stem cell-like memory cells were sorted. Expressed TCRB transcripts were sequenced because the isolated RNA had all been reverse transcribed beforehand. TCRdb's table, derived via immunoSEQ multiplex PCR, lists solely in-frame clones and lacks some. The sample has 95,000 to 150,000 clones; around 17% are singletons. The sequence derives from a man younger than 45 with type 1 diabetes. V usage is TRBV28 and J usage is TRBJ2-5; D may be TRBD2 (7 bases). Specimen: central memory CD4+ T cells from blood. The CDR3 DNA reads TGTGCCAGCGCGGGGGCCAGGTCGACCCAGTACTTC. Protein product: CASAGARSTQYF.